This T cell receptor (beta chain) is drawn from a study of shared T cell receptors in the human thymus. Using immunoSEQ multiplex PCR, the repertoire was profiled, and TCRdb retains in-frame clones only, with some absent. The sample lists about 380,000 clones, roughly 94% occurring once. This clone turned up a few times. The V gene end was trimmed by 10 bases and the J gene end by 2 bases; junction bases not matched to a gene: 7. Germline CDR1 and CDR2: WNHNN and SYGVQD (reference sequence). The CDR3 extends over 13 amino acids. The receptor was derived from a human donor. The chain joins TRBV10-1 to TRBJ2-7; 8 bases agree with TRBD1. The sample comprised thymocytes. The CDR3 DNA is TGCGCCACCAGGGGGCAGGGCACCTACGAGCAGTACTTC. Encoded protein: CATRGQGTYEQYF.